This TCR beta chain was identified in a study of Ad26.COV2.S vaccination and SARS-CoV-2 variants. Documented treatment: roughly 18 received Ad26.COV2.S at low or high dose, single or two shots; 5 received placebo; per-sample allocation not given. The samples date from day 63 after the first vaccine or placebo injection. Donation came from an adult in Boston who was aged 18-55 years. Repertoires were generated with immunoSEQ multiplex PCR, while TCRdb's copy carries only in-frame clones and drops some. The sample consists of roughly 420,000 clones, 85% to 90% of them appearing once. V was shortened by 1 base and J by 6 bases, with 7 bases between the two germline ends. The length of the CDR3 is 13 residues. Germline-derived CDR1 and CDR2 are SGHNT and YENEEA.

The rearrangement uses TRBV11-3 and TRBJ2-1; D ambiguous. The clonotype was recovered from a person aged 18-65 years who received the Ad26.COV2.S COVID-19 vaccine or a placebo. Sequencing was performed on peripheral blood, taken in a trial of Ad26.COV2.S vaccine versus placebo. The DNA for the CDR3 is TGTGCCAGCAGCTTAGTAGGGCCCAATGAGCAGTTCTTC. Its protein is CASSLVGPNEQFF.